This passage covers 3 T cell receptor beta chains from one sample sequenced in a study of T cell repertoires in cytomegalovirus infection. Via MiXCR, TCRdb re-called the reads, giving one row per CDR3 protein. This sample carries 150,000 to 200,000 distinct CDR3 sequences, approximately 15% of them seen once, and the ten largest clones take over 25%. What was sequenced was PBMCs. These receptors were taken from a human donor in good health (CMV status not recorded). Some clones in this sample may be carry-over from other donors' samples.

This clonotype has at least ten counts. The rearrangement uses TRBV7-8 and TRBJ1-6; possible D gene TRBD1, 6 bases. The germline V gene has CDR1 SGHVS and CDR2 FQNEAQ. Trimming stripped 0 bases from V and 8 bases from J, with 14 bases between. CDR3 length: 16 residues. CDR3 DNA sequence: TGTGCCAGCAGCTTAGCGGGGGGCAGAGACCATTCACCCCTCCACTTT. Amino acid sequence: CASSLAGGRDHSPLHF.

This clonotype occurred a few times. This chain connects TRBV7-4 to TRBJ1-1; D call uncertain. The CDR3 totals 18 residues. Per the germline V gene, CDR1 is SGHVT and CDR2 is SQSDAQ. Trimming took off 6 bases at V and 3 bases at J, with 26 bases between the two ends. This CDR3 is CASRSRLPKGHLDTEAFF. The CDR3 bases are TGTGCCAGCAGGTCACGACTACCTAAAGGGCATTTAGACACTGAAGCTTTCTTT.

In this sample, this clonotype turned up many times. The V gene is TRBV12-3 or TRBV12-4, the J gene TRBJ2-2; 8 bases fit TRBD2. The J segment lost 2 bases and the V segment lost 2 bases, leaving 4 bases of the junction unmatched. This CDR3 region has 16 residues. The CDR3: CASSLNSGVNTGELFF. CDR3 nucleotide sequence: TGTGCCAGCAGTTTAAATAGCGGGGTTAACACCGGGGAGCTGTTTTTT.